The rows below give T cell receptor beta chains drawn from one sample of a study of blood T cell repertoires in COVID-19. The protocol was immunoSEQ multiplex PCR, while the TCRdb copy is restricted to in-frame clones and leaves out a portion. This table has approximately 400,000 clones, roughly 86% appearing once. Sequencing was performed on PBMCs or T cells enriched from blood (not recorded which). The origin of the receptors is a young man who had recovered from COVID-19. Each CDR3 is given with its conserved first and last residue. Each record gives: clone size, V gene, D gene, J gene, CDR3 protein, CDR3 DNA. D genes are given only for firm matches. Some rows mark clone size as missing; the rest say once, few, many or name a class of expanded clone.

clone_size: NA; v_call: TRBV19; d_call: NA; j_call: TRBJ1-1; cdr3_aa: CASSKGDTEAFF; cdr3_nt: TGTGCCAGTAGTAAGGGGGACACTGAAGCTTTCTTT
clone_size: NA; v_call: TRBV5-1; d_call: NA; j_call: TRBJ2-7; cdr3_aa: CASSLNPGGPTTYEQYF; cdr3_nt: TGCGCCAGCAGCTTAAACCCGGGGGGCCCCACTACCTACGAGCAGTACTTC
clone_size: NA; v_call: TRBV6-5; d_call: NA; j_call: TRBJ1-1; cdr3_aa: CASSGQGTTEAFF; cdr3_nt: TGTGCCAGCAGCGGTCAGGGTACCACTGAAGCTTTCTTT
clone_size: NA; v_call: TRBV6-5; d_call: NA; j_call: TRBJ2-7; cdr3_aa: CASSSRRTGTYEQYF; cdr3_nt: TGTGCCAGCAGTTCCCGGCGAACAGGTACCTACGAGCAGTACTTC
clone_size: NA; v_call: TRBV9; d_call: NA; j_call: TRBJ2-3; cdr3_aa: CASSARQASTDTQYF; cdr3_nt: TGTGCCAGCAGCGCCCGACAGGCAAGCACAGATACGCAGTATTTT
clone_size: once; v_call: TRBV6-5; d_call: NA; j_call: TRBJ1-1; cdr3_aa: CASSPFTELSEAFF; cdr3_nt: TGTGCCAGCAGTCCTTTTACTGAGCTCTCTGAAGCTTTCTTT
clone_size: NA; v_call: TRBV11-2; d_call: NA; j_call: TRBJ2-5; cdr3_aa: CASSLERVETQYF; cdr3_nt: TGTGCCAGCAGCTTAGAAAGAGTAGAGACCCAGTACTTC
clone_size: once; v_call: TRBV2; d_call: TRBD2; j_call: TRBJ2-5; cdr3_aa: CASSEERAGQETQYF; cdr3_nt: TGTGCCAGCAGTGAGGAAAGAGCGGGGCAAGAGACCCAGTACTTC
clone_size: NA; v_call: TRBV2; d_call: NA; j_call: TRBJ2-1; cdr3_aa: CASRGGGLYEQFF; cdr3_nt: TGTGCCAGCAGAGGGGGGGGGCTCTATGAGCAGTTCTTC
clone_size: few; v_call: TRBV19; d_call: NA; j_call: TRBJ2-7; cdr3_aa: CASSQDFPLSYEQYF; cdr3_nt: TGTGCCAGTAGTCAGGACTTCCCTCTCTCCTACGAGCAGTACTTC
clone_size: NA; v_call: TRBV5-4; d_call: NA; j_call: TRBJ1-4; cdr3_aa: CASSLDPVGANEKLFF; cdr3_nt: TGTGCCAGCAGCTTGGATCCGGTTGGAGCTAATGAAAAACTGTTTTTT
clone_size: NA; v_call: TRBV7-9; d_call: TRBD1; j_call: TRBJ2-1; cdr3_aa: CASSLRLDRANNEQFF; cdr3_nt: TGTGCCAGCAGTCTTAGGCTGGACAGGGCCAACAATGAGCAGTTCTTC
clone_size: NA; v_call: TRBV2; d_call: NA; j_call: TRBJ2-5; cdr3_aa: CASNSSPLETQYF; cdr3_nt: TGTGCCAGCAACTCAAGCCCTTTGGAGACCCAGTACTTC
clone_size: NA; v_call: TRBV5-1; d_call: NA; j_call: TRBJ2-3; cdr3_aa: CASSSTGTSTDTQYF; cdr3_nt: TGCGCCAGCAGCTCGACAGGAACTAGCACAGATACGCAGTATTTT
clone_size: few; v_call: TRBV4-1; d_call: NA; j_call: TRBJ2-7; cdr3_aa: CASSQDGHEQYF; cdr3_nt: TGCGCCAGCAGCCAAGATGGGCACGAGCAGTACTTC
clone_size: NA; v_call: TRBV19; d_call: NA; j_call: TRBJ1-4; cdr3_aa: CASSGQGRSEKLFF; cdr3_nt: TGTGCCAGTAGTGGTCAGGGGCGCAGTGAAAAACTGTTTTTT
clone_size: once; v_call: TRBV5-1; d_call: NA; j_call: TRBJ2-3; cdr3_aa: CATNPGGTDTQYF; cdr3_nt: TGCGCCACCAACCCGGGGGGCACAGATACGCAGTATTTT
clone_size: NA; v_call: TRBV5-1; d_call: TRBD1; j_call: TRBJ2-7; cdr3_aa: CASSPQPSPGTGGYEQYF; cdr3_nt: TGCGCCAGCAGCCCCCAACCTAGTCCCGGGACAGGGGGGTACGAGCAGTACTTC
clone_size: NA; v_call: TRBV14; d_call: TRBD1; j_call: TRBJ1-1; cdr3_aa: CASSRQGSTEAFF; cdr3_nt: TGTGCCAGCAGTCGACAGGGGTCCACTGAAGCTTTCTTT
clone_size: NA; v_call: TRBV9; d_call: NA; j_call: TRBJ2-3; cdr3_aa: CASSTKGGATYGDTQYF; cdr3_nt: TGTGCCAGCAGCACAAAGGGGGGGGCCACGTACGGGGATACGCAGTATTTT
clone_size: NA; v_call: TRBV5-8; d_call: NA; j_call: TRBJ2-1; cdr3_aa: CASGPRQASSYNEQFF; cdr3_nt: TGTGCCAGCGGCCCTCGACAGGCGAGCTCCTACAATGAGCAGTTCTTC
clone_size: once; v_call: TRBV12-3/TRBV12-4; d_call: TRBD1; j_call: TRBJ1-5; cdr3_aa: CASNRGNQPQHF; cdr3_nt: TGTGCCAGCAACAGGGGTAATCAGCCCCAGCATTTT
clone_size: NA; v_call: TRBV9; d_call: NA; j_call: TRBJ1-2; cdr3_aa: CASSVGPPGYGYTF; cdr3_nt: TGTGCCAGCAGCGTAGGGCCTCCGGGCTATGGCTACACCTTC
clone_size: NA; v_call: TRBV3-1/TRBV3-2; d_call: TRBD2; j_call: TRBJ2-1; cdr3_aa: CASSQDRSSGGVYNEQFF; cdr3_nt: TGTGCCAGCAGCCAAGATCGTTCTAGCGGGGGGGTATACAATGAGCAGTTCTTC
clone_size: NA; v_call: TRBV9; d_call: NA; j_call: TRBJ2-1; cdr3_aa: CASSVPGHEQFF; cdr3_nt: TGTGCCAGCAGCGTACCAGGCCATGAGCAGTTCTTC
clone_size: NA; v_call: TRBV6-5; d_call: NA; j_call: TRBJ2-7; cdr3_aa: CASVRGAEQYF; cdr3_nt: TGTGCCAGCGTCAGGGGTGCCGAGCAGTACTTC
clone_size: NA; v_call: TRBV19; d_call: NA; j_call: TRBJ1-3; cdr3_aa: CASRTTGLSGNTIYF; cdr3_nt: TGTGCCAGTAGGACGACAGGACTCTCTGGAAACACCATATATTTT
clone_size: few; v_call: TRBV10-3; d_call: NA; j_call: TRBJ1-5; cdr3_aa: CAISENSAEQPQHF; cdr3_nt: TGTGCCATCAGTGAGAATTCGGCGGAACAGCCCCAGCATTTT
clone_size: NA; v_call: TRBV9; d_call: NA; j_call: TRBJ1-1; cdr3_aa: CASSVDWGQNTEAFF; cdr3_nt: TGTGCCAGCAGCGTAGATTGGGGGCAGAACACTGAAGCTTTCTTT
clone_size: NA; v_call: TRBV6-5; d_call: TRBD1; j_call: TRBJ1-2; cdr3_aa: CASSFQGALSSYGYTF; cdr3_nt: TGTGCCAGCAGTTTCCAGGGGGCGCTTTCGAGCTATGGCTACACCTTC
clone_size: NA; v_call: TRBV12-3/TRBV12-4; d_call: NA; j_call: TRBJ1-2; cdr3_aa: CASSTGGGYTF; cdr3_nt: TGTGCCAGCAGCACCGGGGGAGGCTACACCTTC
clone_size: NA; v_call: TRBV6-5; d_call: TRBD1; j_call: TRBJ1-4; cdr3_aa: CASSYSPTGNNEKLFF; cdr3_nt: TGTGCCAGCAGTTACTCGCCGACAGGGAATAATGAAAAACTGTTTTTT
clone_size: NA; v_call: TRBV10-3; d_call: TRBD1; j_call: TRBJ2-7; cdr3_aa: CAISPGQYTYEQYF; cdr3_nt: TGTGCCATCAGTCCGGGACAGTACACCTACGAGCAGTACTTC
clone_size: NA; v_call: TRBV30; d_call: TRBD2; j_call: TRBJ2-1; cdr3_aa: CAWTVGRGNNEQFF; cdr3_nt: TGTGCCTGGACGGTCGGGCGGGGGAACAATGAGCAGTTCTTC
clone_size: few; v_call: TRBV7-8; d_call: TRBD1; j_call: TRBJ1-3; cdr3_aa: CASSPDRGSGNTIYF; cdr3_nt: TGTGCCAGCAGCCCGGACAGGGGCTCTGGAAACACCATATATTTT
clone_size: once; v_call: TRBV5-1; d_call: NA; j_call: TRBJ2-2; cdr3_aa: CASSNKPGNVGPGELFF; cdr3_nt: TGCGCCAGCAGCAACAAACCCGGGAATGTCGGCCCCGGGGAGCTGTTTTTT
clone_size: NA; v_call: TRBV5-4; d_call: NA; j_call: TRBJ2-7; cdr3_aa: CASSLKDIAYEQYF; cdr3_nt: TGTGCCAGCAGCTTAAAGGACATTGCCTACGAGCAGTACTTC
clone_size: NA; v_call: TRBV20-1; d_call: TRBD1; j_call: TRBJ2-7; cdr3_aa: CSASGLTGGVQQYF; cdr3_nt: TGCAGTGCTAGTGGATTGACAGGGGGCGTTCAGCAGTACTTC
clone_size: NA; v_call: TRBV5-1; d_call: TRBD1; j_call: TRBJ1-1; cdr3_aa: CASSLGQGFLISEAFF; cdr3_nt: TGCGCCAGCAGCTTGGGACAGGGGTTTTTGATTTCTGAAGCTTTCTTT
clone_size: NA; v_call: TRBV28; d_call: TRBD2; j_call: TRBJ2-1; cdr3_aa: CASSSLAGTTYNEQFF; cdr3_nt: TGTGCCAGCAGTTCATTAGCGGGGACTACCTACAATGAGCAGTTCTTC
clone_size: NA; v_call: TRBV6-5; d_call: NA; j_call: TRBJ1-1; cdr3_aa: CASSYGGASEAFF; cdr3_nt: TGTGCCAGCAGTTACGGGGGGGCGAGTGAAGCTTTCTTT
clone_size: NA; v_call: TRBV7-3; d_call: NA; j_call: TRBJ2-1; cdr3_aa: CASSSAAGSHEQFF; cdr3_nt: TGTGCCAGCAGCTCTGCTGCGGGGTCGCATGAGCAGTTCTTC
clone_size: NA; v_call: TRBV7-9; d_call: NA; j_call: TRBJ2-1; cdr3_aa: CASSPEGRYNEQFF; cdr3_nt: TGTGCCAGCAGCCCGGAGGGACGTTACAATGAGCAGTTCTTC
clone_size: NA; v_call: TRBV15; d_call: TRBD2; j_call: TRBJ2-3; cdr3_aa: CATSRGGGATDTQYF; cdr3_nt: TGTGCCACCAGCAGGGGCGGGGGGGCCACAGATACGCAGTATTTT
clone_size: NA; v_call: TRBV7-2; d_call: NA; j_call: TRBJ1-1; cdr3_aa: CASSLGAGLNTEAFF; cdr3_nt: TGTGCCAGCAGCTTAGGAGCAGGCTTGAACACTGAAGCTTTCTTT
clone_size: NA; v_call: TRBV19; d_call: NA; j_call: TRBJ1-3; cdr3_aa: CASTVTAGNTIYF; cdr3_nt: TGTGCCAGTACTGTAACAGCTGGAAACACCATATATTTT
clone_size: NA; v_call: TRBV7-2; d_call: NA; j_call: TRBJ2-1; cdr3_aa: CASSPSQTPYNEQFF; cdr3_nt: TGTGCCAGCAGCCCGAGTCAAACCCCCTACAATGAGCAGTTCTTC